Reported below is one TCR beta chain. Its target is not known. The data stem from a study of graft-versus-host responses after intestinal transplantation. For the study at large: Once they had received anti-thymocyte globulin induction, all recipients took tacrolimus and steroids for three to four years. Study-wide findings and caveats: Present in recipient marrow, GvH clones included some that appeared first in ileum or blood. Allografts carried high graft-versus-host to host-versus-graft clonal ratios in patients having graft-donor T cell macrochimerism. Maximum circulating GvH clone levels tracked with early post-transplant HvG decreases.

Produced via immunoSEQ multiplex PCR; TCRdb's table is partial and in-frame only. The sample has roughly 90,000 clones; around 89% are singletons. The sequenced sample was unstimulated CD4+ T cells sorted from spleen or lymph node cells, obtained before transplant. The clonotype was recovered from a human donor who was the organ donor for an intestinal transplant.

DNA for the CDR3: TGTGCCAGCTCACTAGTAGCGGGGGCAAACCGCTACGAGCAGTACTTC. This codes for CASSLVAGANRYEQYF. V and J are TRBV18 and TRBJ2-7; 9 positions agree with TRBD2. V trimming: 4 bases; J trimming: 3 bases; junction bases outside the gene matches: 10. The CDR3 is made up of 16 amino acids. Per germline, CDR1 KGHSH and CDR2 LQKENI.